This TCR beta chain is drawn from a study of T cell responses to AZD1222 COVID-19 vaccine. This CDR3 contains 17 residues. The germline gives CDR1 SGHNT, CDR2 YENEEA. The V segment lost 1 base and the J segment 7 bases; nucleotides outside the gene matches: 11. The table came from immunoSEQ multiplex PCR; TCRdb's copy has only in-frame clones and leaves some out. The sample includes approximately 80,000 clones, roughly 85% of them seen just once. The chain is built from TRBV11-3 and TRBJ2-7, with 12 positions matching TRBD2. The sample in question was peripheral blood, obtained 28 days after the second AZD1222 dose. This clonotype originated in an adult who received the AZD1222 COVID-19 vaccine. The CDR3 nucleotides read TGTGCCAGCAGCTTAGGCGCGACTAGCGGGAGCACGGGGGAGCAGTACTTC. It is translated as CASSLGATSGSTGEQYF.